The 21 T cell receptor beta chains below come from one sample, sequenced in a study of blood T cells in healthy people across ages. A second 7 to 11 cycle PCR used barcoded and J-beta primers. TCRdb re-called the 5' RACE reads through MiXCR, storing one row per CDR3 protein. Of about 680,000 distinct CDR3 sequences in the sample, about 52% were seen once. Sequencing was carried out using blood. These receptors came from a woman aged 55-70 years in good health.

This chain links TRBV6-8 with TRBJ2-4; D unclear. The better agreement between TRBJ2-7 and the DNA end casts doubt on the J call. The CDR3 loop spans 13 amino acids. Germline V lookup: CDR1 MNHGY, CDR2 SAAAGT. Here the CDR3 DNA reads TGTGCCAGCAGTGATAGGCAAAGTCACGAGCAGTACTTC. This gives the protein CASSDRQSHEQYF.

This chain connects TRBV9 to TRBJ2-1, with D possibly being TRBD2 (5 bases). The CDR3 runs to 13 residues. Germline loops: CDR1 SGDLS, CDR2 YYNGEE. Trimming left V 4 bases short and J 9 bases short, with 14 bases between. CDR3 loop: CASSMDSRGEQFF. CDR3 DNA sequence: TGTGCCAGCAGCATGGACTCCCGCGGTGAGCAGTTCTTC.

This clonotype was detected a few times. V and J are TRBV7-9 and TRBJ1-1; D gene ambiguous. Germline values: CDR1 SEHNR, CDR2 FQNEAQ (reference sequence). This CDR3 has 13 residues. V lost 5 bases to trimming and J lost 7 bases, with 14 bases between them. CDR3 nucleotide sequence: TGTGCCAGCAGCCTAGACCTCAGGTATGAAGCTTTCTTT. Translated, it gives CASSLDLRYEAFF.

With respect to this clonotype: One junction end does not reproduce the germline sequence, and a read error may be involved. V gene TRBV11-2 combines with J gene TRBJ2-1; 7 bases map to TRBD2. Germline CDR1 is SGHAT and CDR2 is FQNNGV. The CDR3 runs 15 residues. The CDR3 reads CASSLVGLEVHEQLF. The CDR3 region has the DNA TGTGCCAGCAGCTTAGTAGGACTAGAGGTCCATGAGCAGCTCTTC.

J is TRBJ2-7 and V is TRBV27, with a weak D call TRBD1 (5 bases). The CDR3 sequence is 12 residues long. Between the trimmed V and J ends, which lost 11 bases and 5 bases, there was a span of 16 bases. From germline, CDR1 is MNHEY and CDR2 SMNVEV (reference sequence). The CDR3 nucleotides are TGTGCCGTGGGGCAGGCGATGAACGAGCAGTACTTC. Amino acids: CAVGQAMNEQYF.

The V and J genes are TRBV28 and TRBJ2-7; 8 bases match TRBD2. The CDR3 length is 15 residues. J was trimmed by 2 bases and V by 7 bases; bases with no gene match: 10. Germline lookup yields CDR1 MDHEN and CDR2 SYDVKM. CDR3 loop: CASNLPGLGTYEQYF. The CDR3 DNA reads as TGTGCCAGCAACTTACCGGGACTAGGGACCTACGAGCAGTACTTC.

This clonotype has a single count. The chain couples TRBV7-2 to TRBJ1-2; D gene uncertain. This CDR3 spans 13 amino acids. In germline, CDR1 is SGHTA, CDR2 FQGNSA. V lost 8 bases, J lost 4 bases, and 14 bases lay in between. In DNA, the CDR3 is TGTGCCAGCGGCCAGTTGGGTTTCTATGGCTACACCTTC. It specifies CASGQLGFYGYTF.

The chain employs TRBV10-3 and TRBJ2-3; unclear D gene. CDR3 size: 13 residues. Between the trimmed V and J ends, which lost 0 bases and 7 bases, there was a span of 8 bases. CDR1 and CDR2 (germline): ENHRY, SYGVKD. CDR3 residues: CAISESAENTQYF. Here the CDR3 DNA reads TGTGCCATCAGTGAGTCGGCTGAAAATACGCAGTATTTT.

V usage is TRBV27 and J usage is TRBJ2-3; D may be TRBD2 (6 bases). The V end lost 2 bases, the J end lost 6 bases, and 18 bases lay between the germline ends. This CDR3 is 16 amino acids long. Germline V lookup: CDR1 MNHEY, CDR2 SMNVEV (reference sequence). The CDR3 nucleotides are TGTGCCAGCAGTTTAAGGTCCCAACTAGGAGGGGATACGCAGTATTTT. Its protein is CASSLRSQLGGDTQYF.

This chain links TRBV20-1 with TRBJ1-6; 10 bases line up with TRBD1. The CDR3 runs 16 residues. CDR1 and CDR2 from the germline V gene are DFQATT and SNEGSKA (reference sequence). Unmatched junction bases numbered 9, after V lost 1 base and J lost 9 bases. The CDR3 loop is CSARALGQGDTSPLHF. CDR3 nucleotide sequence: TGCAGTGCTAGAGCTCTCGGACAGGGGGACACTTCACCCCTCCACTTT.

This chain uses TRBV27 with TRBJ2-5; TRBD2 might be the D (5 bases). This CDR3 has 13 residues. The V gene lost 6 bases and the J gene lost 5 bases, with 13 bases spanning the gap. CDR1 is MNHEY, CDR2 SMNVEV, per germline (reference sequence). The CDR3 loop reads CASRPRAWETQYF. The CDR3 DNA is TGTGCCAGCAGACCGAGGGCCTGGGAGACCCAGTACTTC.

The chain combines TRBV6-6 with TRBJ1-2; D is possibly TRBD1 (6 bases). V lost 5 bases, J lost 8 bases, and 15 bases lay in between. The CDR3 covers 13 residues. The germline CDR1 and CDR2 sequences are MNHNY and SVGAGI (reference sequence). The CDR3 region is CASSPTGKSGYTF. In nucleotides, the CDR3 is TGTGCCAGCAGTCCCACAGGGAAGAGCGGCTACACCTTC.

This clonotype was observed a handful of times. This chain joins TRBV5-5 and TRBJ2-3; D is uncertain. The CDR3 is made up of 11 amino acids. The V end lost 0 bases, the J end lost 7 bases, and 3 bases lay between the germline ends. Per the germline V gene, CDR1 is SGHKS and CDR2 is YYEKEE (reference sequence). CDR3 nucleotide sequence: TGTGCCAGCAGCTTGGATTATACGCAGTATTTT. It codes for CASSLDYTQYF.

In regard to this clonotype: This could be a read error, since a much larger clone is one nucleotide away. The V call is TRBV7-9, the J call TRBJ2-1; 8 nucleotides agree with TRBD1. Germline CDR1 is SEHNR and CDR2 is FQNEAQ (reference sequence). The ends lost 7 bases at V and 10 bases at J; junction bases unmatched: 21. The CDR3 sequence is 17 residues long. The DNA for the CDR3 is TGTGCCAGCACCTCCGCTCCGAGAGACAGGGGACCGGACGAGCAGTTCTTC. This codes for CASTSAPRDRGPDEQFF.

This chain joins TRBV4-1 and TRBJ2-1; D is unclear. The CDR3 runs 13 residues. The V end was cut by 1 base, the J end by 7 bases, with 8 bases between. CDR1 MGHRA and CDR2 YSYEKL come from the germline V gene. The DNA for the CDR3 is TGCGCCAGCAGCCAAGTATCGGGTAATGAGCAGTTCTTC. Protein product: CASSQVSGNEQFF.

This clonotype has a handful of counts. The gene calls are TRBV6-1 and TRBJ2-5, with unresolved D. The DNA end lines up better with TRBJ2-7; the J call may be wrong. The germline gives CDR1 MNHNS, CDR2 SASEGT. The CDR3 extends over 13 amino acids. The CDR3 region is CASSPIPSDEQYF. The DNA for the CDR3 is TGTGCCAGCAGTCCCATCCCCTCGGACGAGCAGTACTTC.

Many counts were recorded for this clonotype. The chain employs TRBV4-2 and TRBJ2-6; the match to TRBD1 covers 7 bases. V lost 2 bases and J lost 0; bases outside the gene matches: 4. In germline, CDR1 is LGHNA, CDR2 YNFKEQ. The CDR3 covers 17 residues. The CDR3 coding sequence is TGTGCCAGCAGCCAACGGGACAGACCCTCTGGGGCCAACGTCCTGACTTTC. Translated: CASSQRDRPSGANVLTF.

This clonotype was picked up a small number of times. The genes are TRBV4-2 and TRBJ2-3; 7 bases map to TRBD1. The J segment lost 6 bases and the V segment lost 0 bases, leaving 6 bases of the junction unmatched. Germline V gene data show CDR1 as LGHNA and CDR2 as YNFKEQ. The CDR3 totals 15 residues. CDR3 sequence: CASSQERQGEDTQYF. DNA of the CDR3: TGTGCCAGCAGCCAAGAGCGACAGGGCGAGGATACGCAGTATTTT.

This clonotype was picked up a small number of times. This chain connects TRBV4-1 to TRBJ1-6, with no clear D. V shed 0 bases and J shed 10 bases, with 10 bases lying between them. The CDR3 totals 14 residues. Germline values: CDR1 MGHRA, CDR2 YSYEKL. The CDR3 DNA reads as TGCGCCAGCAGCCAAGATAGCCCCACGTCACCCCTCCACTTT. It encodes CASSQDSPTSPLHF.

The chain recombines TRBV4-2 with TRBJ2-3, with 13 bases aligning to TRBD2. The CDR3 is 19 residues long. V shed 4 bases, J shed 4 bases, and the junction held 14 bases outside the gene matches. Germline V gene data show CDR1 as LGHNA and CDR2 as YNFKEQ. The CDR3 protein is CASSRAGLAGQVSADTQYF. DNA for the CDR3: TGTGCCAGCAGCCGAGCGGGACTAGCGGGACAGGTATCGGCAGATACGCAGTATTTT.

On this clonotype itself: Relative to the germline gene, one junction end is altered; a read error may explain this. The V and J genes are TRBV28 and TRBJ1-4; D perhaps matches TRBD1 (5 bases). The CDR3 is made up of 15 amino acids. CDR1 is MDHEN and CDR2 is SYDVKM in the germline V gene. The CDR3 DNA reads as TGTGCTAGCAGTTTAATAGGCAGGGAGAATGAAAAACTGTTTTTT. Translation: CASSLIGRENEKLFF.